This TCR beta chain was sequenced in a study of shared T cell receptors in the human thymus. Measured with immunoSEQ multiplex PCR; TCRdb has only the in-frame clones, and not every one. The sample consists of just under 550,000 clones, more than 75% of them appearing once. This CDR3 is built from 15 residues. V dropped 2 bases and J dropped 7 bases, with 15 bases sitting between them. Germline V CDR1 and CDR2: LGHNT, FRNRAP. The data were also submitted as part of a second study, on human thymus T cells. Per that study: Both thymic and peripheral blood repertoires showed apparently biased V and J usage. Unrelated individuals were reported by related research to share highly overlapping thymic repertoires.

Material for sequencing was thymocytes. The V and J genes are TRBV12-5 and TRBJ2-4, with D perhaps TRBD2 (5 bases). This TCR derives from a boy under two years old with a congenital heart defect. The CDR3 coding sequence is TGTGCTAGTGGTTTGTTTAGGCCGCCGGGGAACATTCAGTACTTC. This sequence encodes CASGLFRPPGNIQYF. The full variable domain, with the rest looked up from reference TRBV12-5 and TRBJ2-4, is DARVTQTPRHKVTEMGQEVTMRCQPILGHNTVFWYRQTMMQGLELLAYFRNRAPLDDSGMPKDRFSAEMPDATLATLKIQPSEPRDSAVYFCASGLFRPPGNIQYFGAGTRLSVL.